The present entry profiles one T cell receptor (beta chain) with its context. A much larger clone differs from this one at a single base, so this may be a read error. The data were taken from a study of molecular identifiers for immune sequencing clone quantification. Study summary: Four of five RNA aliquots from around 18,000 or 91,000 naive CD8 T cells were sequenced.

Trimming removed 5 bases at V and 5 bases at J, with 7 bases between. Germline-derived CDR1 and CDR2 are MDHEN and SYDVKM. This CDR3 contains 12 residues. TCRdb recomputed calls from the PCR reads with MiXCR, one row per CDR3 protein. This table holds some 590,000 distinct CDR3 sequences, around 25% found once. This TCR derives from a human donor in good health. Some libraries in this study had Jurkat cell RNA spiked in. Sequencing used naive CD8+ T cells from blood, with Jurkat cell RNA spiked in. The subset is: FACS-sorted CD8+CD4-CCR7+CD45RA+ naive T cells. The genes are TRBV28 and TRBJ1-5; D remains unclear. The CDR3 DNA reads as TGTGCCAGCAGTCTTGTCCATCAGCCCCAGCATTTT. Protein product: CASSLVHQPQHF.